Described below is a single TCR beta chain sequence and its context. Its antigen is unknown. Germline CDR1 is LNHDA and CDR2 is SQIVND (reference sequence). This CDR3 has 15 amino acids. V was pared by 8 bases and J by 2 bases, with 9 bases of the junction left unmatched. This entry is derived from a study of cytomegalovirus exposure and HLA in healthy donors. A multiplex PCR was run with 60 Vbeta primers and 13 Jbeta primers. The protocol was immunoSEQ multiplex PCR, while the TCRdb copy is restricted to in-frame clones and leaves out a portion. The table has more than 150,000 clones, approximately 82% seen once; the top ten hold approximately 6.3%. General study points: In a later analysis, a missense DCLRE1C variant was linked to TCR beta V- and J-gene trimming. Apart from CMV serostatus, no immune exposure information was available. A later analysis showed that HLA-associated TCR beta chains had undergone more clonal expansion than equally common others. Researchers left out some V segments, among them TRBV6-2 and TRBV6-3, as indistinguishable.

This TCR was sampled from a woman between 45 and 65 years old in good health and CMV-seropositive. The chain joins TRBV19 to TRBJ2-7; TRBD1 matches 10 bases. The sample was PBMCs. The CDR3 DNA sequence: TGTGCCAGTCGTGGGGCCGGGACAGGGGCCTACGAGCAGTACTTC. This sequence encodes CASRGAGTGAYEQYF.